This TCR beta chain was retrieved from a study of long-term antiretroviral therapy in people with HIV. Trimming took 10 bases from V and 10 from J; bases not matched to a gene: 18. Germline lookup yields CDR1 MDHEN and CDR2 SYDVKM. CDR3 size: 14 residues. Investigators performed immunoSEQ version v3.0 at survey level. Here immunoSEQ multiplex PCR was the method, and the copy in TCRdb shows in-frame clones only, minus some. The sample includes 30,000 or so clones, 93% seen only once; the top ten take over 9%. The V gene is TRBV28, the J gene TRBJ1-2; 7 nucleotides align to TRBD1. This clonotype originated in a man aged 35 to 55 with HIV. This sample comprised unsorted PBMCs, obtained 6.2 years after starting antiretroviral therapy. CDR3 loop: CATTRRGLMVDYTF. CDR3 in DNA: TGTGCCACCACGCGAAGGGGGCTTATGGTTGACTACACCTTC.